The present T cell receptor (beta chain) was sequenced within a study of T cell changes during pregnancy in multiple sclerosis. TCRdb keeps only in-frame clones here, not all; method: immunoSEQ multiplex PCR. Among approximately 90,000 clones listed, around 91% were seen once. The CDR3 sequence is 14 residues long. V dropped 5 bases and J dropped 8 bases, with 18 bases sitting between them. The germline CDR1 and CDR2 sequences are LNHDA and SQIVND (reference sequence). V gene TRBV19 combines with J gene TRBJ1-2, with D possibly being TRBD1 (5 bases). The specimen was peripheral blood, collected after pregnancy. This TCR derives from a female donor in good health, enrolled as a control in a pregnancy study. The CDR3 protein is CASSPSGLQGGYTF. DNA for the CDR3: TGTGCCAGTAGTCCCTCAGGGCTTCAGGGCGGCTACACCTTC.